The 2 T cell receptor beta chains in this list originate from one sample, sequenced in a study of OX40 agonist ivuxolimab in advanced cancers. TCRdb's copy holds only in-frame clones and misses some; the assay was immunoSEQ multiplex PCR. The sample lists 66,000 or so clones, 92% occurring once. Here the sequenced sample was CD4+ or CD8+ T cells sorted from blood, taken in a trial of the OX40 agonist ivuxolimab. These receptors all come from an adult with an advanced solid tumor such as melanoma, head and neck, liver or kidney cancer.

The CDR3 DNA reads TGTGCCAGCAGTTACTCGATGGGCGGGGAGCTGTTTTTT. It codes for CASSYSMGGELFF. The chain has TRBV6-5 and TRBJ2-2; the D is unclear. CDR1 is MNHEY, CDR2 SVGAGI, per germline. Trimming took 0 bases from V and 7 from J, leaving 6 bases between them. This CDR3 is 13 amino acids long.

The chain combines TRBV4-3 with TRBJ2-4; 11 positions match TRBD1. Germline CDR1 reads LGHNA; CDR2 reads YSLEER. The CDR3 length is 16 residues. Germline trimming cut 0 bases from V and 6 bases from J; bases unmatched to any gene: 4. The CDR3 reads CASSQEWTGGLNIQYF. Written as DNA, the CDR3 is TGCGCCAGCAGCCAAGAATGGACAGGGGGCTTAAACATTCAGTACTTC.